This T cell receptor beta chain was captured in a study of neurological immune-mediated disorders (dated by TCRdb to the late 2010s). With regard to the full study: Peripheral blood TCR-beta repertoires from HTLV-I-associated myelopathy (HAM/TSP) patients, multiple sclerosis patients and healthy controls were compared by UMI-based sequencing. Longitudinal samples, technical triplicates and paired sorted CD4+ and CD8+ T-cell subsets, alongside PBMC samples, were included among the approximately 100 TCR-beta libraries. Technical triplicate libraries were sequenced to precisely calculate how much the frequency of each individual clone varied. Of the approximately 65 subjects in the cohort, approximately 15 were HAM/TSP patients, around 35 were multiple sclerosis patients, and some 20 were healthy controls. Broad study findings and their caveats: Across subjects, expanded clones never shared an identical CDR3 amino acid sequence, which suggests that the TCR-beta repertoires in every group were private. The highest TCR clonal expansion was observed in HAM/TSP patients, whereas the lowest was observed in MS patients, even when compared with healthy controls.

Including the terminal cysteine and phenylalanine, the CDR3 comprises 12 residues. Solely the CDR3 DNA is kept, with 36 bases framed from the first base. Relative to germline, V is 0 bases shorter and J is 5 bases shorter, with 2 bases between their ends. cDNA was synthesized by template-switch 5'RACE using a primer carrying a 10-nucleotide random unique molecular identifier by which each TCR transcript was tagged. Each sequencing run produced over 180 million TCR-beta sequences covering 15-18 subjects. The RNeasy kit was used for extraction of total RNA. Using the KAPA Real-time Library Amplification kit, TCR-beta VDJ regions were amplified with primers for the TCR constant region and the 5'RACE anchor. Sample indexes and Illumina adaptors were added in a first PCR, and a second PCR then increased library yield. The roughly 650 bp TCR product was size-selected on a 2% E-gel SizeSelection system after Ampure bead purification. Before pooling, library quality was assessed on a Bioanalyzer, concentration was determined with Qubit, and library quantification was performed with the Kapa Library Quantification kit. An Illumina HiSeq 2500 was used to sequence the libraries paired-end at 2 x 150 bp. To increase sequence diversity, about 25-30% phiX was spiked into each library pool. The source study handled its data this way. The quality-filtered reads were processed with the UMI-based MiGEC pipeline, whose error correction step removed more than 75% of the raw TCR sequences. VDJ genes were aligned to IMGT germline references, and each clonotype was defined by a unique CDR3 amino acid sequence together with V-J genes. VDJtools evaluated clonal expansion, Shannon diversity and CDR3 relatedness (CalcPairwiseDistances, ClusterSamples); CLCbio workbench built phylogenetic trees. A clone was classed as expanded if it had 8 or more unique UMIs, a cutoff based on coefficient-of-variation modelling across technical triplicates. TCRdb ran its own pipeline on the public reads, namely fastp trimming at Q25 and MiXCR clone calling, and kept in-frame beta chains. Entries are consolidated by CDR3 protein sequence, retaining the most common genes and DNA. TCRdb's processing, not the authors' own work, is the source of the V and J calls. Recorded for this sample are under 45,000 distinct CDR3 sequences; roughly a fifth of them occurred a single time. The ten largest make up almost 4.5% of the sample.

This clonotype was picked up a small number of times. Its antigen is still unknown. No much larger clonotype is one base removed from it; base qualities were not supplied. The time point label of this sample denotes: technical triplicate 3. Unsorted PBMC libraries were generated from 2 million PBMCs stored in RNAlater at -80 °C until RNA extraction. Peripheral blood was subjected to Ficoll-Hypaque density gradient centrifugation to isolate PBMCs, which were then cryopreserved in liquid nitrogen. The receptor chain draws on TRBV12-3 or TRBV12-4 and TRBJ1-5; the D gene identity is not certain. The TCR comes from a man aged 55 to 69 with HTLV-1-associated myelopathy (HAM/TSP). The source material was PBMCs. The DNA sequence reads TGTGCCAGCAGTTTAGCTCATCAGCCCCAGCATTTT. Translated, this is CASSLAHQPQHF.